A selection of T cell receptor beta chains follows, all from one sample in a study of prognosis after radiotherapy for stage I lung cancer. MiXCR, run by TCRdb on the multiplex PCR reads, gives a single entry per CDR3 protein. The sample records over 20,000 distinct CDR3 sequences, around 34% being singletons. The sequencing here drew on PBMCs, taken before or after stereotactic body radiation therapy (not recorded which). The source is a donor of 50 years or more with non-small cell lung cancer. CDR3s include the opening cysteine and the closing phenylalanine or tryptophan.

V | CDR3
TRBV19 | CASILGSSGELFF
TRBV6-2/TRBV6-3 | CASSYNTDTQYF
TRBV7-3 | CASSVSGGGTEAFF
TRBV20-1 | CSAGRGQGGSQPQHF
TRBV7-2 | CASSLRGTGSPLHF
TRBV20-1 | CSARDRTGPLYEQYF
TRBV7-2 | CASRAGLAENTGELFF
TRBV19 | CASSPQGRGSGYEQYF
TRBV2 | CASTSDMNTEAFF
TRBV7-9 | CASSPPTRAETQYF
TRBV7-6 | CASSYELWGTGANVLTF
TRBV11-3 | CASSSGLAEETQYF
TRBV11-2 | CASRGLAAGDEQFF
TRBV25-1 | CASSLGAQMQFF
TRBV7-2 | CASSLVSAEDYGYTF
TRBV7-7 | CASSLAPYNEQFF
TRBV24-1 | CATSETDRNEQFF
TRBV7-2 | CASTHAGNTDTQYF
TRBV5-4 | CASSFSTSLETQYF
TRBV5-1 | CASSSTGGASRPYNEQFF
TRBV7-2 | CASSLFAGSPVEAFF
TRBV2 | CASRRGTFSGANVLTF
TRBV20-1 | CSARGRGAGNEQFF
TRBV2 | CASLREDTQYF
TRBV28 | CASSFSPTSNYGYTF
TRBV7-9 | CASSLAGLAGVIHEQFF
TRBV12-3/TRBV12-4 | CASSAGRATEAFF
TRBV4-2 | CASRSPRTGVNGYTF
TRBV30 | CAWSGRHTEAFF
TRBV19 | CASSAHTGELFF
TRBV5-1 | CASKIVTGNDYCYTF